A selection of T cell receptor beta chains follows, all from one sample in a study of T-cell memory formation after mild COVID-19. In TCRdb, the 5' RACE reads were re-called with MiXCR into one record per CDR3 protein. Of a few hundred thousand distinct CDR3 sequences in the sample, 15% to 20% were seen once. The material sequenced was PBMCs or a T cell subset sorted from them (not recorded which). These receptors all come from a man between 18 and 29 years old who had mild COVID-19 (a few samples of this study predate the infection). Cell type and time point are not known. Each CDR3 is given with its conserved first and last residue. A D gene is named only where the DNA matches it firmly.

. | TRBV2 | CARRNRGEDGEAFF
. | TRBV25-1 | CASSPPGGSVSYEQYF
TRBD2 | TRBV4-1 | CASSQEWTSGYEQYF
. | TRBV2 | CASREQGTPSPLHF
. | TRBV7-2 | CASSLSQGGNIQYF
TRBD1 | TRBV7-3 | CASSSDRMSEAFF
TRBD2 | TRBV5-6 | CASSRGLAGGYEQFF
TRBD2 | TRBV25-1 | CASRLTGGETQYF
TRBD1 | TRBV20-1 | CSARQTGDWYTGELFF
TRBD1 | TRBV20-1 | CSASDRAQETQYF
TRBD1 | TRBV7-2 | CASSLGSGGTEAFF
. | TRBV10-3 | CASNDNLNTEAFF